The entry below gives a single TCR beta chain sequence along with its context. CD45RO-negative, CCR7-selected cells formed the naive CD8 fraction, which excluded terminally differentiated effector memory CD45RA+ cells. The record originates from a study of shared clonotypes between healthy human individuals. CDR1 and CDR2 (germline): SGDLS, YYNGEE. The V end was cut by 3 bases, the J end by 0 bases, with 6 bases between. This CDR3 spans 13 amino acids. Assay used: immunoSEQ multiplex PCR; TCRdb lists only in-frame clones, some missing. This table holds approximately 810,000 clones, around 93% found once.

The chain joins TRBV9 to TRBJ2-5, with D perhaps matching TRBD1 (6 bases). This clonotype originated in a man aged 30 to 39 in good health. The sample consisted of naive CD8+ T cells sorted from blood. The CDR3 region has the DNA TGTGCCAGCAGCGGACAGGACCAAGAGACCCAGTACTTC. Protein product: CASSGQDQETQYF.